What follows describes a single T cell receptor (beta chain). Germline CDR1 is MNHEY and CDR2 is SVGAGI. Germline trimming cut 6 bases from V and 7 bases from J; bases unmatched to any gene: 11. The CDR3 spans 15 residues. The sample comes from a study of blood T cell repertoires in COVID-19. Study context: Samples representing acute and convalescent COVID-19 were sourced from the United States, Italy and Spain. PBMCs, B-cell-depleted T cells, or T cells provided the cDNA or gDNA that made up the material.

Source study methods: Quantification of nucleated cells was approximated via reference gene primer amplification. Assay: immunoSEQ multiplex PCR; the TCRdb copy retains only in-frame clones and omits some. That table supplies the V and J calls and clone size; D and trimming were determined from the DNA. This sample carries 250,000 or so clones, approximately 86% of them seen once, and the ten largest clones take about 10%. Material for sequencing was peripheral blood. The chain uses TRBV6-5 and TRBJ1-5; TRBD1 matches at 8 bases. The clonotype was recovered from a man aged 40-50 years with active or convalescent COVID-19. DNA of the CDR3: TGTGCCAGCAGACCACTCCAGGGGGCAGAGCAGCCCCAGCATTTT. It yields the protein CASRPLQGAEQPQHF.